This record concerns one T cell receptor beta chain sequence. The authors carried out high-throughput sequencing of TCR beta. They applied it to CD8+ and CD4+ T cells obtained from blood. Stable or active relapsing-remitting multiple sclerosis, untreated and meeting revised McDonald criteria, defined the controls. The data are from a study of CD8 T cells in Susac syndrome. Random hexamers served to reverse transcribe roughly 0.45 to 1 ug RNA. Amplification of TCR beta CDR3 by immunoSEQ multiplex PCR spanned 54 Vbeta and 13 Jbeta. MiXCR was run by TCRdb on the immunoSEQ multiplex PCR reads, yielding one entry per CDR3 protein. The data hold fewer than 350,000 distinct CDR3 sequences, with almost 85% observed a single time. The sequenced material came from CD8+ T cells from PBMCs. This receptor was obtained from a human donor with multiple sclerosis.

The CDR3 here is CASSETFGYEQYF. The CDR3 coding sequence is TGTGCCAGCAGTGAGACGTTCGGGTACGAGCAGTACTTC. V usage is TRBV6-6 and J usage is TRBJ2-7; D is unresolved. V lost 5 bases and J lost 4, with 12 bases in between. The CDR3 is made up of 13 amino acids. The germline V gene has CDR1 MNHNY and CDR2 SVGAGI (reference sequence).